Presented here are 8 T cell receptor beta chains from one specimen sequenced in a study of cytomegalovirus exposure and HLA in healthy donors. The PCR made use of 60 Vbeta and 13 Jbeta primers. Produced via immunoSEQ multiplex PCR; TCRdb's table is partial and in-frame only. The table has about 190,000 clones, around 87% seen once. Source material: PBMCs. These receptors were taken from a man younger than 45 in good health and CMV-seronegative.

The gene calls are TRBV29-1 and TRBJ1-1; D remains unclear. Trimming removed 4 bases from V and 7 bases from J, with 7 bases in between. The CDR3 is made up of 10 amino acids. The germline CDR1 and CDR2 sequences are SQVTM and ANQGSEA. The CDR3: CSVVVREAFF. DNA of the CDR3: TGCAGCGTTGTAGTCCGTGAAGCTTTCTTT.

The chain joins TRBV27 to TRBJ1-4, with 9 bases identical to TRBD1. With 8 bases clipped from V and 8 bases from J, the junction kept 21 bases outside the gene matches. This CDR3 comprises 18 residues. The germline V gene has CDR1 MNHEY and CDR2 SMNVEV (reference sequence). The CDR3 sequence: CASGLRQGVKVLVEKLFF. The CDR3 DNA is TGTGCCAGCGGTCTTAGACAGGGGGTGAAGGTCCTCGTGGAAAAACTGTTTTTT.

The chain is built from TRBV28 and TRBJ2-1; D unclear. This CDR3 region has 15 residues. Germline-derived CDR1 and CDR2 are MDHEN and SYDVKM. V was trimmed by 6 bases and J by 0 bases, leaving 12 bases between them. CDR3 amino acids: CASSLDTSSYNEQFF. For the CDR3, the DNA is TGTGCCAGCAGCCTCGACACGAGCTCCTACAATGAGCAGTTCTTC.

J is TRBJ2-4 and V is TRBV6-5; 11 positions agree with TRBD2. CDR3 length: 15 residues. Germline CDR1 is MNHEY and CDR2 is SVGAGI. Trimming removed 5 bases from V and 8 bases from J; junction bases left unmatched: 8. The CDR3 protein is CASSPLLAGVYIQYF. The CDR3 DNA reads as TGTGCCAGCAGTCCCTTACTAGCGGGAGTCTACATTCAGTACTTC.

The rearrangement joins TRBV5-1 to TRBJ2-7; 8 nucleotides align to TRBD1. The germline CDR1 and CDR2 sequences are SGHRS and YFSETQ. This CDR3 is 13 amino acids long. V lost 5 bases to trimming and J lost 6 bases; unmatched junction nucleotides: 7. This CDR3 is CASRLTQGGEQYF. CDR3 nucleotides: TGCGCCAGCAGACTTACACAGGGGGGCGAGCAGTACTTC.

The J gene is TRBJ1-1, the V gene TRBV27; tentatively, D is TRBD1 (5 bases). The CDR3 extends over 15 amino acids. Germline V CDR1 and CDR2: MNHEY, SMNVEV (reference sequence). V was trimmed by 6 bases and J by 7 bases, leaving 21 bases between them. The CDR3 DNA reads TGTGCCAGCAGGCCAGGGCTCTCTCGAAACTTTGAAGCTTTCTTT. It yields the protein CASRPGLSRNFEAFF.

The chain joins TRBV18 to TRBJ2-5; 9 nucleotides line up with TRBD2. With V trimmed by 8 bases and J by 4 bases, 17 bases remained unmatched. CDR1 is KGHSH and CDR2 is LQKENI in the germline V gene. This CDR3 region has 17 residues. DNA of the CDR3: TGTGCCAGCCGAGAAAGAGCGGGGGGTCCGCGTGGAGAGACCCAGTACTTC. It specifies CASRERAGGPRGETQYF.

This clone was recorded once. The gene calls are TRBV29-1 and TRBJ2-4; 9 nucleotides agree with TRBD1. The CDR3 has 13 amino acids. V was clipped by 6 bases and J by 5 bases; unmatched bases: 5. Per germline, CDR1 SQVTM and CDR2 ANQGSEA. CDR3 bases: TGCAGCGTACCCGGGACAGGGCAAAACATTCAGTACTTC. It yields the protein CSVPGTGQNIQYF.